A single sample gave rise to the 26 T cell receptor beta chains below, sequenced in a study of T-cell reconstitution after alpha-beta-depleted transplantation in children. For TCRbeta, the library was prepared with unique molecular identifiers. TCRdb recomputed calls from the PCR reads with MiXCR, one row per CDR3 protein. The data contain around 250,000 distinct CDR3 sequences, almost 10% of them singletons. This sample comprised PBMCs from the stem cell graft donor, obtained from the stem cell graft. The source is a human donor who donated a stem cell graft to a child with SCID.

The CDR3 protein is CASSSPSPLEKLFF. CDR3 nucleotides: TGTGCCAGCAGCTCCCCTTCCCCCTTAGAAAAACTGTTTTTT. The rearrangement uses TRBV7-2 and TRBJ1-4, with no clear D. V dropped 4 bases and J dropped 8 bases, with 14 bases sitting between them. The CDR3 extends over 14 amino acids. CDR1 is SGHTA and CDR2 is FQGNSA in the germline V gene.

CDR3 nucleotides: TGTGCCAGCAGCCGAGGGCTGCGGGAAGCTTTCTTT. The encoded protein is CASSRGLREAFF. The chain is built from TRBV16 and TRBJ1-1; the D is unclear. With 4 bases removed from V and 8 bases from J, the gap between germline ends came to 11 bases. The CDR3 runs to 12 residues. The germline V gene has CDR1 KGHSY and CDR2 FQNENV.

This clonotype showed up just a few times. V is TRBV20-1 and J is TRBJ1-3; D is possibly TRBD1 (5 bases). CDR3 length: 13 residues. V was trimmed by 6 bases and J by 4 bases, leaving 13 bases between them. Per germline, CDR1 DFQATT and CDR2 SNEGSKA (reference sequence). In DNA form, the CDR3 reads TGCAGTGCCAGCGGGGGGAGGGGAAACACCATATATTTT. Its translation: CSASGGRGNTIYF.

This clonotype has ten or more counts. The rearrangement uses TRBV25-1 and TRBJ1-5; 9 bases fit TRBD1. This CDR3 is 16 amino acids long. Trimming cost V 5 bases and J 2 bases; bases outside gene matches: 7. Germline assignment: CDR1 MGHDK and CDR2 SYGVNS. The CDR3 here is CASSTSDRGGNQPQHF. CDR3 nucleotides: TGTGCCAGCAGTACCTCGGACAGGGGCGGCAATCAGCCCCAGCATTTT.

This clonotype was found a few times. The CDR3 protein is CASSPRQGRGIQYF. As DNA, the CDR3 is TGTGCCAGCTCACCACGACAGGGCCGAGGCATTCAGTACTTC. V gene TRBV18 combines with J gene TRBJ2-4, with TRBD1 matching over 7 bases. The CDR3 loop spans 14 amino acids. With 1 base clipped from V and 9 bases from J, the junction kept 6 bases outside the gene matches. CDR1 is KGHSH, CDR2 LQKENI, per germline. Full variable domain (outside the CDR3, taken from reference TRBV18 and TRBJ2-4): NAGVMQNPRHLVRRRGQEARLRCSPMKGHSHVYWYRQLPEEGLKFMVYLQKENIIDESGMPKERFSAEFPKEGPSILRIQQVVRGDSAAYFCASSPRQGRGIQYFGAGTRLSVL.

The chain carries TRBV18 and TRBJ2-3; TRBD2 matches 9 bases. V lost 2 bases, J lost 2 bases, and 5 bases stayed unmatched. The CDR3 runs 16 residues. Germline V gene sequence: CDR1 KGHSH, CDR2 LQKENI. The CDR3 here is CASSPALAGSTDTQYF. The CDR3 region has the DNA TGTGCCAGCTCACCAGCACTAGCGGGTTCCACAGATACGCAGTATTTT.

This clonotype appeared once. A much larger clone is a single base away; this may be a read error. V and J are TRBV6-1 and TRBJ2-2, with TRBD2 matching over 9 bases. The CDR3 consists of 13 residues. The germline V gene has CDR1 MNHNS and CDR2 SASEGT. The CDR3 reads CATVAGVTWELFF. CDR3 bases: TGTGCCACCGTAGCGGGAGTCACCTGGGAGCTGTTTTTT.

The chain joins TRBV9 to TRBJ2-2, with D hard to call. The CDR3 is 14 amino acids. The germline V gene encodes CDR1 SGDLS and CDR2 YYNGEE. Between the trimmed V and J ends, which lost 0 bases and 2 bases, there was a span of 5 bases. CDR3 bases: TGTGCCAGCAGCGTAGGAGTCAACACCGGGGAGCTGTTTTTT. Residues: CASSVGVNTGELFF.

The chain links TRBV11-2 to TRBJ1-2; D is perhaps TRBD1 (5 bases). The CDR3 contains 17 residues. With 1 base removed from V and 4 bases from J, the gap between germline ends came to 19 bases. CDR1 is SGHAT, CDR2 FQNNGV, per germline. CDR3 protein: CASSLGGGERSPYGYTF. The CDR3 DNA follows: TGTGCCAGCAGCTTAGGCGGAGGGGAACGAAGCCCCTATGGCTACACCTTC.

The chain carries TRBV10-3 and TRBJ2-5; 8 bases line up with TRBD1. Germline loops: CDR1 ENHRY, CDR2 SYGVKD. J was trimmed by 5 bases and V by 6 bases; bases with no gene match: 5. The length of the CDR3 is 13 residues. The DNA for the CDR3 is TGTGCCATCAGGGGACAGGAACGGGAGACCCAGTACTTC. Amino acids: CAIRGQERETQYF.

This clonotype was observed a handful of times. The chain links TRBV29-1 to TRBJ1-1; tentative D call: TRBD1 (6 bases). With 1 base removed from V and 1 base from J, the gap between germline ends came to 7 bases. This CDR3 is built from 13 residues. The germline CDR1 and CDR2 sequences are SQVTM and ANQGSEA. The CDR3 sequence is CSVEGQANTEAFF. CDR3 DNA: TGCAGCGTTGAAGGACAGGCGAACACTGAAGCTTTCTTT.

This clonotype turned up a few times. The CDR3 sequence is CASTSDRSYEQYF. The CDR3 DNA is TGCGCCAGCACTAGCGACAGATCCTACGAGCAGTACTTC. The chain joins TRBV10-2 to TRBJ2-7; D might be TRBD2 (6 bases). Germline V CDR1 and CDR2: WSHSY, SAAADI. CDR3 length equals 13 residues. Between the trimmed V and J ends, which lost 7 bases and 1 base, there was a span of 11 bases.

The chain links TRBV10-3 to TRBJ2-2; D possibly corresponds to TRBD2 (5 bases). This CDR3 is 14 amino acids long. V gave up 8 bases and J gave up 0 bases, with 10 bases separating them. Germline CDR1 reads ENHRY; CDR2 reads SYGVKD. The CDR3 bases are TGTGCCATCCAACGGGGAACGAACACCGGGGAGCTGTTTTTT. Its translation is CAIQRGTNTGELFF.

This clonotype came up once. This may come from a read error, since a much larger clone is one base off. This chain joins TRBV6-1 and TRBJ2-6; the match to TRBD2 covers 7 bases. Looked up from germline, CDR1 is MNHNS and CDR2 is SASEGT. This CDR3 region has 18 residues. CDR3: CASKLLGGSISAANVLTF. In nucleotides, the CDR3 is TGTGCCAGCAAACTCTTGGGGGGGAGTATTTCTGCGGCCAACGTCCTGACTTTC.

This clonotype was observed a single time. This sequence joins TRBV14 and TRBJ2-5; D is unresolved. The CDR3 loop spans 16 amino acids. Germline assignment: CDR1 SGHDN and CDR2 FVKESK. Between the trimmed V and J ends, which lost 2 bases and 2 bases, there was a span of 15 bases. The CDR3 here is CASSQSGRMRQETQYF. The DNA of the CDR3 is TGTGCCAGCAGCCAATCGGGCCGCATGAGGCAAGAGACCCAGTACTTC.

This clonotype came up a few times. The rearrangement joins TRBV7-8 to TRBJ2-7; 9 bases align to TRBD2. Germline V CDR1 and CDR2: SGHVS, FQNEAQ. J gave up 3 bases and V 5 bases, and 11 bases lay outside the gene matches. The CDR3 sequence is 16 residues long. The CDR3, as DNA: TGTGCCAGCAGCCCCCAGGCAGCGGGGGGTAACTACGAGCAGTACTTC. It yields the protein CASSPQAAGGNYEQYF.

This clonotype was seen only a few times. CDR3 in DNA: TGCGCCAGCAGCTTAGCAGGGGTAGATCAGCCCCAGCATTTT. Translation: CASSLAGVDQPQHF. The gene calls are TRBV5-1 and TRBJ1-5, with TRBD1 as a possible D gene (6 bases). The CDR3 contains 14 residues. The germline V and J ends were trimmed by 2 bases and 5 bases, with 11 bases remaining between them. CDR1 is SGHRS, CDR2 YFSETQ, per germline.

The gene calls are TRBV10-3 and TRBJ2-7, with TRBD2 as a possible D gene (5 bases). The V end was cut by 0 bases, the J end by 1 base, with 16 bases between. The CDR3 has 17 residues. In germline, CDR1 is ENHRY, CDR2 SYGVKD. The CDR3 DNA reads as TGTGCCATCAGTGAGTCCGCCCCGGGAATTTTATCCTACGAGCAGTACTTC. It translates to CAISESAPGILSYEQYF.

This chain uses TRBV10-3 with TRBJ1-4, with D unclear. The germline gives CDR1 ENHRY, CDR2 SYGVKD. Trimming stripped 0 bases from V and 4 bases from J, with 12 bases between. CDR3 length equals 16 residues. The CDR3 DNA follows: TGTGCCATCAGTGAGTCGGTAGGACGGGTTAATGAAAAACTGTTTTTT. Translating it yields CAISESVGRVNEKLFF.

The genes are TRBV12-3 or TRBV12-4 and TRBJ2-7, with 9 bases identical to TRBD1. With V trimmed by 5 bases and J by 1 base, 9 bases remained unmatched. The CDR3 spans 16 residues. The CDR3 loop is CASSPGTGTKSYEQYF. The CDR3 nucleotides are TGTGCCAGCAGTCCTGGGACAGGGACGAAGTCCTACGAGCAGTACTTC.

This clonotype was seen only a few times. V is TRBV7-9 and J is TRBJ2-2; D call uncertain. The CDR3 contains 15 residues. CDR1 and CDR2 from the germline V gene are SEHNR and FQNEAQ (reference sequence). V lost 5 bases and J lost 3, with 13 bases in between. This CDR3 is CASSPGEAHTGELFF. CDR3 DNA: TGTGCCAGCAGCCCCGGCGAGGCTCACACCGGGGAGCTGTTTTTT.

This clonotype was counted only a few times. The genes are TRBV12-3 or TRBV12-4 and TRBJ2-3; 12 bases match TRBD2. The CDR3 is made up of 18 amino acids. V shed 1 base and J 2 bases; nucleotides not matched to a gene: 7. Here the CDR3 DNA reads TGTGCCAGCAGTTTAGGGCCCACTAGCGGGGGGAACACAGATACGCAGTATTTT. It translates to CASSLGPTSGGNTDTQYF.

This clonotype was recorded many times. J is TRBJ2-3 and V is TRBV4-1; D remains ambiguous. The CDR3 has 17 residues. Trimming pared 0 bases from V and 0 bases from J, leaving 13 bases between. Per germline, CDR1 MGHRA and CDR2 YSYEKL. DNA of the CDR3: TGCGCCAGCAGCCAAGATGGCCCAGTGACTAGCACAGATACGCAGTATTTT. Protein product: CASSQDGPVTSTDTQYF.

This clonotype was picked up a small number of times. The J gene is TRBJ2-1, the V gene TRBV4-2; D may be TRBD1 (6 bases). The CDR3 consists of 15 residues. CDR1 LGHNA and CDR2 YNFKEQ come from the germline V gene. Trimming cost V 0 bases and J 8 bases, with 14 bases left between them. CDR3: CASSQEQGSVYEQFF. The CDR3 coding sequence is TGTGCCAGCAGCCAAGAGCAGGGGTCGGTATATGAGCAGTTCTTC.

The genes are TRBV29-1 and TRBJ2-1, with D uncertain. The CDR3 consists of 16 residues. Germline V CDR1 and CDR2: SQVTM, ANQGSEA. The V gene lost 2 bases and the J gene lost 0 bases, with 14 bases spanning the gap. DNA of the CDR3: TGCAGCGTTGAATTTTTGGCGGTAAGCTCCTACAATGAGCAGTTCTTC. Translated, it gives CSVEFLAVSSYNEQFF.

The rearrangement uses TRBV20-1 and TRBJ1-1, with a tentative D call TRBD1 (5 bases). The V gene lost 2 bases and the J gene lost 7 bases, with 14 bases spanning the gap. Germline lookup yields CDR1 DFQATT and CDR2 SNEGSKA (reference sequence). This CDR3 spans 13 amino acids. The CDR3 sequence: CSARPDRKDEAFF. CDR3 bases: TGCAGTGCTAGACCCGACAGAAAGGATGAAGCTTTCTTT.